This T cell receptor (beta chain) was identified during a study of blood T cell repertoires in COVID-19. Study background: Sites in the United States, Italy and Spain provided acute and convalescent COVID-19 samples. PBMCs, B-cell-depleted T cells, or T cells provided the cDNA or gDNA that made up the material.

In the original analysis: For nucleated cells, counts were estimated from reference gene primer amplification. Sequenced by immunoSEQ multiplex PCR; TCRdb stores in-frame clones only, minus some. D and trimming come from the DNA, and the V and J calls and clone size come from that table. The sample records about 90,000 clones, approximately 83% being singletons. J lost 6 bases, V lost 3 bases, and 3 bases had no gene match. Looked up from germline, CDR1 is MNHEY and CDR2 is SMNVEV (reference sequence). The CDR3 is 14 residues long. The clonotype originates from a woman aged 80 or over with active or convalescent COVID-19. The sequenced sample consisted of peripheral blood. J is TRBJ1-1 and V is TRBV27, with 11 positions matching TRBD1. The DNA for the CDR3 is TGTGCCAGCAGTTTGGACAGGGGGCGATCTGAAGCTTTCTTT. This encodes CASSLDRGRSEAFF.